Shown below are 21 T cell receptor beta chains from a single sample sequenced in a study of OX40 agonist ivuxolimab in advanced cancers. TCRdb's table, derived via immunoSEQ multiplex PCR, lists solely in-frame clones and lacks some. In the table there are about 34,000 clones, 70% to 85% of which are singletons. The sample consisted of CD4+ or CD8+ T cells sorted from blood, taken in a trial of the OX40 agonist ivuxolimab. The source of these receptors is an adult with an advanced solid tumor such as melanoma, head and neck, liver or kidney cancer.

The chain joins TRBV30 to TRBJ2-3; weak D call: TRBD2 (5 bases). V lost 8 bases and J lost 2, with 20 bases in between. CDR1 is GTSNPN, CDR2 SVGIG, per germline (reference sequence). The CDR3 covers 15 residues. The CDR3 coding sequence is TGTGCCGGGGTATATAGGACTCCGTTCACAGATACGCAGTATTTT. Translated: CAGVYRTPFTDTQYF. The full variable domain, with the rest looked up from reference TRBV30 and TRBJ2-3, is SQTIHQWPATLVQPVGSPLSLECTVEGTSNPNLYWYRQAAGRGLQLLFYSVGIGQISSEVPQNLSASRPQDRQFILSSKKLLLSDSGFYLCAGVYRTPFTDTQYFGPGTRLTVL.

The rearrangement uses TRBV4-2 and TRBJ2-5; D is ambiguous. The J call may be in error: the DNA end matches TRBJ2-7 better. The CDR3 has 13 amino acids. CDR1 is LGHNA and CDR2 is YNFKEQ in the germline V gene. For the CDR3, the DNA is TGTGCCAGCAATTATGGGGATCACTACGAGCAGTACTTC. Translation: CASNYGDHYEQYF.

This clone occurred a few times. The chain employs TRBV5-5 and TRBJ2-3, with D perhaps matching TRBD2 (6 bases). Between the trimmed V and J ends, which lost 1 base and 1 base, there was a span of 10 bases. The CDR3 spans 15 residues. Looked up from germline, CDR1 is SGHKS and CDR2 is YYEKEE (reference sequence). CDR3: CASSLYGEGTDTQYF. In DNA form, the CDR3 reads TGTGCCAGCAGCTTGTATGGGGAGGGCACAGATACGCAGTATTTT.

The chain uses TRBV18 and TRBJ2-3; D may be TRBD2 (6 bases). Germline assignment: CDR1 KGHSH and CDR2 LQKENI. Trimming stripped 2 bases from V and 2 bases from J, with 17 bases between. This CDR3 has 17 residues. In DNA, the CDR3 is TGTGCCAGCTCACCAGGTGTGACGGGACTTGACACAGATACGCAGTATTTT. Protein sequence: CASSPGVTGLDTDTQYF.

CDR3: CASSESWGGTDTQYF. The DNA of the CDR3 is TGCGCCAGCAGTGAGTCGTGGGGGGGCACAGATACGCAGTATTTT. The rearrangement links TRBV10-2 to TRBJ2-3, with a weak D call TRBD2 (6 bases). Germline V gene lookup returns CDR1 WSHSY and CDR2 SAAADI. The CDR3 has 15 amino acids. V was clipped by 0 bases and J by 1 base, with 8 bases between them.

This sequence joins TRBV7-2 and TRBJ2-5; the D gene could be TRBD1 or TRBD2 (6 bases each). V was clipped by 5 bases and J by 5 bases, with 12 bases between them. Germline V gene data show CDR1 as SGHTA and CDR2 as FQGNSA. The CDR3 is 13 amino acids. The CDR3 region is CASSLGGIETQYF. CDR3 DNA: TGTGCCAGCAGCCTGGGGGGCATTGAGACCCAGTACTTC.

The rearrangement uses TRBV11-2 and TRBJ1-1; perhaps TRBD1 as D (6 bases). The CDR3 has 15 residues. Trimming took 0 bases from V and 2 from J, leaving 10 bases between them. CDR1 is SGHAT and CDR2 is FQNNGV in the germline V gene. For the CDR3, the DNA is TGTGCCAGCAGCTTAGAATCAGGGGATAACACTGAAGCTTTCTTT. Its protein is CASSLESGDNTEAFF.

The CDR3 DNA is TGTGCCAGCAGCTTGGGAGGACGATACAATGAGCAGTTCTTC. Residues: CASSLGGRYNEQFF. V usage is TRBV11-3 and J usage is TRBJ2-1, with D possibly matching TRBD2 (6 bases). V was shortened by 3 bases and J by 4 bases, with 10 bases between the two germline ends. The CDR3 contains 14 residues. Germline lookup yields CDR1 SGHNT and CDR2 YENEEA.

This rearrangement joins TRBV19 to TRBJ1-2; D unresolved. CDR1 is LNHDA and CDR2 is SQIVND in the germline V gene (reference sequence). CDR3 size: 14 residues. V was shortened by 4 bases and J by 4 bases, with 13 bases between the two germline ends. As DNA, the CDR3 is TGTGCCAGTAGTAAGACATTCAAGTCCTATGGCTACACCTTC. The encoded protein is CASSKTFKSYGYTF.

The CDR3 is CASSLGRETSTDTQYF. The CDR3, as DNA: TGTGCCAGCAGCTTGGGACGGGAAACGAGCACAGATACGCAGTATTTT. V gene TRBV5-6 combines with J gene TRBJ2-3; D possibly corresponds to TRBD2 (5 bases). V was trimmed by 0 bases and J by 0 bases, leaving 11 bases between them. The germline CDR1 and CDR2 sequences are SGHDT and YYEEEE. The CDR3 loop spans 16 amino acids.

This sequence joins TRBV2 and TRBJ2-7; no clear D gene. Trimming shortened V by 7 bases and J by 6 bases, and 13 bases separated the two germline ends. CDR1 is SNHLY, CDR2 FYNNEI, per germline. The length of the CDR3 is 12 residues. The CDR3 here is CASTQDSREQYF. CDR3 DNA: TGTGCCAGCACTCAAGACTCGCGCGAGCAGTACTTC. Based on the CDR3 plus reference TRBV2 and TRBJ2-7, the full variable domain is EPEVTQTPSHQVTQMGQEVILRCVPISNHLYFYWYRQILGQKVEFLVSFYNNEISEKSEIFDDQFSVERPDGSNFTLKIRSTKLEDSAMYFCASTQDSREQYFGPGTRLTVT.

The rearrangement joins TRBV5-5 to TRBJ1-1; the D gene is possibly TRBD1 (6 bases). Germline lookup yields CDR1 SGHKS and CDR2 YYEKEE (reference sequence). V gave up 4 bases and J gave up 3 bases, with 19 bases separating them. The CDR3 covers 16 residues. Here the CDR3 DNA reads TGTGCCAGCAGCCCTAAGTGGTGGGGGGCGGACACTGAAGCTTTCTTT. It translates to CASSPKWWGADTEAFF.

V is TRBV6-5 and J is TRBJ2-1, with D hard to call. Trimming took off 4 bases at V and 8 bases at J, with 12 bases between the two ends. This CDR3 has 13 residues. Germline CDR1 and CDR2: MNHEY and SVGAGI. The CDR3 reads CASSFGRFDEQFF. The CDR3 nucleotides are TGTGCCAGCAGTTTTGGTCGGTTCGATGAGCAGTTCTTC.

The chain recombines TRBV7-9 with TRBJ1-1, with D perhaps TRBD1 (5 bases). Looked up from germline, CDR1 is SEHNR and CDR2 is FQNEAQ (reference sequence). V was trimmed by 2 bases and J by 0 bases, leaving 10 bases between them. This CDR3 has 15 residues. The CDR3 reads CASSLRGLLNTEAFF. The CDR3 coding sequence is TGTGCCAGCAGCTTACGGGGACTTTTGAACACTGAAGCTTTCTTT.

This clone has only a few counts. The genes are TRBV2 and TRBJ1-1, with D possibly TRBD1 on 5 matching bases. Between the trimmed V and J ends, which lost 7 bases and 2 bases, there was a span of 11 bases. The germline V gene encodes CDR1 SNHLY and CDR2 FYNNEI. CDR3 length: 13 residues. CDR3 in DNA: TGTGCCAGCACTCGGGGGGGTAACACTGAAGCTTTCTTT. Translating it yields CASTRGGNTEAFF. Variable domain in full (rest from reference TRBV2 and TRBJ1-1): EPEVTQTPSHQVTQMGQEVILRCVPISNHLYFYWYRQILGQKVEFLVSFYNNEISEKSEIFDDQFSVERPDGSNFTLKIRSTKLEDSAMYFCASTRGGNTEAFFGQGTRLTVV.

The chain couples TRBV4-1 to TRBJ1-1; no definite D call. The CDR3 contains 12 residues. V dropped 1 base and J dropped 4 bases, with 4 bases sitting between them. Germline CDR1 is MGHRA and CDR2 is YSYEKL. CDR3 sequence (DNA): TGCGCCAGCAGCCAAGTGGGCACTGAAGCTTTCTTT. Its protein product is CASSQVGTEAFF.

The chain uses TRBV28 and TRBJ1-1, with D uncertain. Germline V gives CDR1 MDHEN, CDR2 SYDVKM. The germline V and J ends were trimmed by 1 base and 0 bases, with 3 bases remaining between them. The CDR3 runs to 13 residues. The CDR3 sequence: CASSLYLNTEAFF. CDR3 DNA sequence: TGTGCCAGCAGTTTATATTTGAACACTGAAGCTTTCTTT.

The CDR3 protein is CASSLAYGGGALGEQFF. The DNA for the CDR3 is TGTGCCAGCAGCTTAGCGTACGGCGGGGGGGCCCTAGGTGAGCAGTTCTTC. The V gene is TRBV7-8, the J gene TRBJ2-1, with 9 positions matching TRBD2. V dropped 0 bases and J dropped 9; count of bases not matched to a gene: 12. The CDR3 runs to 17 residues. The V gene's germline CDR1 is SGHVS and CDR2 FQNEAQ.

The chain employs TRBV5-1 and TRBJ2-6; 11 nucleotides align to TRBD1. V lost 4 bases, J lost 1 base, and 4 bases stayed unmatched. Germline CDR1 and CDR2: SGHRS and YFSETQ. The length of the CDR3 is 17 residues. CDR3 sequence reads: CASSSGTGGSGANVLTF. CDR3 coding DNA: TGCGCCAGCAGCAGTGGGACAGGGGGGTCTGGGGCCAACGTCCTGACTTTC.

The CDR3 DNA reads as TGTGCCAGCAGTCGGGGGGCCGACCAAGAGACCCAGTACTTC. This sequence encodes CASSRGADQETQYF. The rearrangement uses TRBV2 and TRBJ2-5; the D gene is possibly TRBD2 (7 bases). The ends were cut back, 5 bases at V and 0 bases at J, with 10 bases in the middle. The CDR3 runs to 14 residues. Germline-derived CDR1 and CDR2 are SNHLY and FYNNEI.

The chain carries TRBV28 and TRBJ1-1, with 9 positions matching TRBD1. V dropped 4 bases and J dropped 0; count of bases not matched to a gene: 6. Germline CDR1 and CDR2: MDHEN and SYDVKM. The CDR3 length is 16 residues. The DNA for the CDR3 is TGTGCCAGCAGTTCCTTGGGACAGGGAATGAACACTGAAGCTTTCTTT. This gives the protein CASSSLGQGMNTEAFF.